Shown below are 9 T cell receptor beta chains from a single sample sequenced in a study of CD8 T cells in ankylosing spondylitis. Study-level results: Blood from ankylosing spondylitis patients appeared to carry a characteristic roughly 8-variant TCR beta motif.

These TCRs are of unknown antigen specificity. TCRdb recomputed calls from the 5' RACE reads with MiXCR, one row per CDR3 protein. The table has fewer than 750,000 distinct CDR3 sequences, around 20% seen once. The sequenced sample consisted of blood, either unsorted or a sorted T cell fraction (not recorded which). These receptors all come from a male donor with ankylosing spondylitis.

The V gene is TRBV20-1, the J gene TRBJ2-1; TRBD2 matches at 10 bases. Unmatched junction bases numbered 7, after V lost 2 bases and J lost 3 bases. CDR3 length: 16 residues. Germline CDR1 and CDR2: DFQATT and SNEGSKA (reference sequence). The CDR3, as DNA: TGCAGTGCTAGATCTACTAGCGGGACGTTCTACAATGAGCAGTTCTTC. It codes for CSARSTSGTFYNEQFF.

This clonotype was detected only a few times. The genes are TRBV5-6 and TRBJ2-1, with 7 nucleotides matching TRBD1. The CDR3 length is 15 residues. The junction had 13 bases not matched to a gene; V was cut back by 4 bases and J by 9 bases. Looked up from germline, CDR1 is SGHDT and CDR2 is YYEEEE. CDR3 residues: CASSRDSQYVGEQFF. CDR3 sequence (DNA): TGTGCCAGCAGCCGGGACAGCCAGTACGTTGGTGAGCAGTTCTTC.

The V call is TRBV27, the J call TRBJ2-3; 11 bases are a match to TRBD1. This CDR3 has 17 residues. Trimming removed 7 bases from V and 3 bases from J; junction bases left unmatched: 12. Germline V gene sequence: CDR1 MNHEY, CDR2 SMNVEV (reference sequence). For the CDR3, the DNA is TGTGCCAGCACGGGGGACAGGGGGTCTCTCGGGACAGATACGCAGTATTTT. It encodes CASTGDRGSLGTDTQYF.

The J gene is TRBJ2-1, the V gene TRBV27, with D tentatively TRBD2 (5 bases). Germline values: CDR1 MNHEY, CDR2 SMNVEV (reference sequence). The CDR3 is 14 amino acids. Trimming removed 2 bases from V and 8 bases from J, with 13 bases in between. The CDR3 region is CASSLEGFTDEQFF. In DNA form, the CDR3 reads TGTGCCAGCAGTTTAGAGGGTTTCACCGATGAGCAGTTCTTC.

The genes are TRBV20-1 and TRBJ2-7, with 9 bases matching TRBD1. This CDR3 is built from 13 residues. Per germline, CDR1 DFQATT and CDR2 SNEGSKA (reference sequence). The V gene end was trimmed by 5 bases and the J gene end by 3 bases; junction bases not matched to a gene: 5. The DNA for the CDR3 is TGCAGTGCTGGGACAGGGCTTAACTACGAGCAGTACTTC. Translation gives CSAGTGLNYEQYF.

As concerns this clonotype: Since the CDR3 does not end with the conserved phenylalanine or tryptophan, this likely comes from a read error. The chain combines TRBV12-3 or TRBV12-4 with TRBJ1-2; TRBD1 is a possible D gene (5 bases). V lost 7 bases and J lost 7, with 16 bases in between. The CDR3 consists of 13 residues. CDR3 coding DNA: TGTGCCAGCATGCGGGAGCGGGGGGTTGGCTACACCCTC. Its protein is CASMRERGVGYTL.

This clonotype was detected a few times. The chain has TRBV5-1 and TRBJ1-4, with TRBD1 matching over 7 bases. The trim removed 3 bases at V and 10 bases at J, leaving 3 bases unmatched. This CDR3 has 12 residues. CDR1 and CDR2 (germline): SGHRS, YFSETQ. The CDR3 DNA reads TGCGCCAGCAGCTCCCGACAGGGAAAACTGTTTTTT. It yields the protein CASSSRQGKLFF.

This clonotype has more than one count but fewer than ten. This rearrangement joins TRBV20-1 to TRBJ1-1; TRBD1 might be the D (5 bases). The V gene's germline CDR1 is DFQATT and CDR2 SNEGSKA (reference sequence). The CDR3 sequence is 14 residues long. Trimming cost V 1 base and J 4 bases, with 13 bases left between them. CDR3 sequence: CSARGAQGGTEAFF. CDR3 nucleotide sequence: TGCAGTGCTAGAGGGGCGCAGGGTGGCACTGAAGCTTTCTTT.

Comments on this clonotype: A much larger clone sits a single nucleotide away, making a read error possible. This is likely a read error, given that the CDR3 carries no conserved phenylalanine or tryptophan at its end. The chain links TRBV20-1 to TRBJ2-7; 8 nucleotides match TRBD2. The CDR3 loop spans 14 amino acids. With V trimmed by 3 bases and J by 2 bases, 6 bases remained unmatched. Looked up from germline, CDR1 is DFQATT and CDR2 is SNEGSKA (reference sequence). For the CDR3, the DNA is TGCAGTGCTAGTCCTCTGCGGGGGGCCTACGAGCAGTACTCC. Its protein product is CSASPLRGAYEQYS.